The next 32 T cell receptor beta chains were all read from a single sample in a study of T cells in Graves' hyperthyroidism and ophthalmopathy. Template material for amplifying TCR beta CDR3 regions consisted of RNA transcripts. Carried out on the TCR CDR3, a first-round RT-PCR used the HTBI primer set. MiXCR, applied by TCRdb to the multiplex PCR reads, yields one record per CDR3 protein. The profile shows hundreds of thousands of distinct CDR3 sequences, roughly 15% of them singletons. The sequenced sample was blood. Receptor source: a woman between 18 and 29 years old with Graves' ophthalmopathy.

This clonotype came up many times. The chain's CDR3 is CASSQAVTNHYGYTF. As DNA, the CDR3 is TGCGCCAGCAGCCAGGCAGTAACGAACCACTATGGCTACACCTTC. The chain couples TRBV4-1 to TRBJ1-2; D gene unclear. Germline CDR1 MGHRA, CDR2 YSYEKL. The CDR3 runs 15 residues. V shed 3 bases and J shed 3 bases, with 14 bases lying between them.

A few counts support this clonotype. DNA of the CDR3: TGTGCCAGCAGACAAATCGCAAGGAACACTGAAGCTTTCTTT. Amino acids: CASRQIARNTEAFF. V usage is TRBV7-6 and J usage is TRBJ1-1; D unclear. V lost 6 bases and J lost 1, with 12 bases in between. Germline V lookup: CDR1 SGHVS, CDR2 FNYEAQ. This CDR3 comprises 14 residues.

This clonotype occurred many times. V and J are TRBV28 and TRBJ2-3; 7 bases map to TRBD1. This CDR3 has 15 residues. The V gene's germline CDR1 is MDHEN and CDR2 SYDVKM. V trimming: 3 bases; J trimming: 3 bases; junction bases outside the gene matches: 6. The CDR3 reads CASSLARGITDTQYF. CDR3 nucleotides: TGTGCCAGCAGTTTGGCCAGGGGGATAACAGATACGCAGTATTTT.

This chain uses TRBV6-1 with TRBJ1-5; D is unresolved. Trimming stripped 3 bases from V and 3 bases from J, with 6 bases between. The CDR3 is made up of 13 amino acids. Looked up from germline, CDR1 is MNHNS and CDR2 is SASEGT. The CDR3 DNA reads TGTGCCAGCAGTGACAGCCCCAATCAGCCCCAGCATTTT. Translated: CASSDSPNQPQHF.

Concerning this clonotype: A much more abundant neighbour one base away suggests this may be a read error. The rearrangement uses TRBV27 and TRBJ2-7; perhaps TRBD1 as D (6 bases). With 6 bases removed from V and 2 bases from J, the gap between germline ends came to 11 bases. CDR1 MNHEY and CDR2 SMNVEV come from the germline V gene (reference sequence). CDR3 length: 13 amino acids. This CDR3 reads CASSNDRTYEQYF. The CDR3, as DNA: TGTGCCAGCAGCAATGACAGGACCTACGAGCAGTACTTC.

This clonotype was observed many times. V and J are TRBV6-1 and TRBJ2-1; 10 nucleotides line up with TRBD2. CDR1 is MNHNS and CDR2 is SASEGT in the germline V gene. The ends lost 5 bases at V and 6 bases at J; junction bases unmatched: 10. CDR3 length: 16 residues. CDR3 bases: TGTGCCAGCAGTCCCTTTGCTAGCGGGAGTATCAATGAGCAGTTCTTC. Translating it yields CASSPFASGSINEQFF.

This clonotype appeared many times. CDR3 residues: CASSRLITSSGNTIYF. CDR3 DNA sequence: TGTGCCAGCAGTCGCCTTATCACGAGCTCTGGAAACACCATATATTTT. This sequence joins TRBV28 and TRBJ1-3; the D is unclear. V lost 5 bases to trimming and J lost 0 bases, with 14 bases between them. The CDR3 has 16 amino acids. CDR1 is MDHEN and CDR2 is SYDVKM in the germline V gene.

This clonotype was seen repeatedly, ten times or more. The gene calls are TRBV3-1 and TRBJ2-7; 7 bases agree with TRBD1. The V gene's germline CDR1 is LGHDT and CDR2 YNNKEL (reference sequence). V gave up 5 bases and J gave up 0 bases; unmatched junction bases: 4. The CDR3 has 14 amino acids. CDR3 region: CASSTGVSSYEQYF. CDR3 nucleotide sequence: TGTGCCAGCAGCACAGGGGTTAGCTCCTACGAGCAGTACTTC.

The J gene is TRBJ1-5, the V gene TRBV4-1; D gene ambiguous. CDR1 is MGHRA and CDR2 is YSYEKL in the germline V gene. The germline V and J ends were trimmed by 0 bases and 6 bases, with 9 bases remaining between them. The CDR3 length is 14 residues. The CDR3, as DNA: TGCGCCAGCAGCCAAGATACGGTTTTTCAGCCCCAGCATTTT. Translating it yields CASSQDTVFQPQHF.

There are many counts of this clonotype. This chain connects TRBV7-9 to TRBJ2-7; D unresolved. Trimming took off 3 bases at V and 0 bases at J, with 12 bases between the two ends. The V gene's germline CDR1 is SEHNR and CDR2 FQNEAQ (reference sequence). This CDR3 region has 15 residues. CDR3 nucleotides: TGTGCCAGCAGCTTTTGGCCGACGGACTCCTACGAGCAGTACTTC. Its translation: CASSFWPTDSYEQYF.

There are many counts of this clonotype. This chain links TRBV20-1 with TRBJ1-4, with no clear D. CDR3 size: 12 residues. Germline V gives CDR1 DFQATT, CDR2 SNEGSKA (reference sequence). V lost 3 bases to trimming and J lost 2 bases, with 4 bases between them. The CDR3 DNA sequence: TGCAGTGCTAGGAGGACTAATGAAAAACTGTTTTTT. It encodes CSARRTNEKLFF.

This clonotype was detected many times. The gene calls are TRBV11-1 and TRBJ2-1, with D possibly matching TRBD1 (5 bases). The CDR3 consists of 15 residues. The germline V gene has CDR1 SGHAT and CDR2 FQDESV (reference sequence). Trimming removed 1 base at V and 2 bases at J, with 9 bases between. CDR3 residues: CASSLEGITYNEQFF. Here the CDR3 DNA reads TGTGCCAGCAGCTTAGAGGGGATCACCTACAATGAGCAGTTCTTC.

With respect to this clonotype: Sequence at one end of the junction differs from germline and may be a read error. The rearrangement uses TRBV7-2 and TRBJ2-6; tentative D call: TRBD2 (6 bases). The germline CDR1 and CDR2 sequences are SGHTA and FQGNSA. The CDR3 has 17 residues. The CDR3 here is CASSQDGGSSGANVLTF. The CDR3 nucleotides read TGCGCCAGCAGCCAAGATGGGGGGAGCTCTGGGGCCAACGTCCTGACTTTC.

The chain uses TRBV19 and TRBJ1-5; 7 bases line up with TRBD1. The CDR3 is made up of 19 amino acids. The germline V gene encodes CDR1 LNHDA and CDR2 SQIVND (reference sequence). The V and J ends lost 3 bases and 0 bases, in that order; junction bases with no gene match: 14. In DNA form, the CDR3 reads TGTGCCAGTAGTATGGGACCTACAGGGGCCCATTTTAGCAATCAGCCCCAGCATTTT. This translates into CASSMGPTGAHFSNQPQHF.

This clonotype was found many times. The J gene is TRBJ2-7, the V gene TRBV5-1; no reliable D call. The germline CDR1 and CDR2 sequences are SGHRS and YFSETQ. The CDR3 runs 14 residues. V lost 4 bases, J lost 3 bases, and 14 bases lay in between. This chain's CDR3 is CASSLADAYYEQYF. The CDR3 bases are TGCGCCAGCAGCCTGGCCGACGCTTACTACGAGCAGTACTTC.

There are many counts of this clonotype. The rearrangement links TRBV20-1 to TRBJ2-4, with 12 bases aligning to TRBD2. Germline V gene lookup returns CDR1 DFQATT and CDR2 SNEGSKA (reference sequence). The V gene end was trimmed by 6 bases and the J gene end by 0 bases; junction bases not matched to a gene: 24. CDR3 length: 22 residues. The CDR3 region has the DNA TGCAGTGCCACGGTGGGGAGGGTGGCTAGCGGGAGGGAGCGACCAGCCAAAAACATTCAGTACTTC. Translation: CSATVGRVASGRERPAKNIQYF.

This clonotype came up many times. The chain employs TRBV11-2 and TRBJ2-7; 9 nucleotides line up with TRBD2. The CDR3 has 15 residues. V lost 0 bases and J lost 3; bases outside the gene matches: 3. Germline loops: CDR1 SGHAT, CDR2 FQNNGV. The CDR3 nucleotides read TGTGCCAGCAGCTTAGAGACTAGCGGACACTACGAGCAGTACTTC. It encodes CASSLETSGHYEQYF.

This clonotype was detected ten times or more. CDR3 sequence (DNA): TGTGCCAGCAGCTTAGGGGTACGGGGCTCCTACGAGCAGTACTTC. This sequence encodes CASSLGVRGSYEQYF. V is TRBV7-2 and J is TRBJ2-7; maybe TRBD2 (5 bases). The CDR3 runs to 15 residues. Germline values: CDR1 SGHTA, CDR2 FQGNSA. The V gene lost 1 base and the J gene lost 0 bases, with 10 bases spanning the gap.

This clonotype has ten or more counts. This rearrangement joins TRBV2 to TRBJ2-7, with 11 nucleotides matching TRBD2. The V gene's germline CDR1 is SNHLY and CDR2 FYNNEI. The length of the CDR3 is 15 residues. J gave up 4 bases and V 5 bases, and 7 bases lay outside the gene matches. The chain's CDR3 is CASSPGTSGVYEQYF. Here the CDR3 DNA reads TGTGCCAGCAGTCCCGGGACTAGCGGAGTTTACGAGCAGTACTTC.

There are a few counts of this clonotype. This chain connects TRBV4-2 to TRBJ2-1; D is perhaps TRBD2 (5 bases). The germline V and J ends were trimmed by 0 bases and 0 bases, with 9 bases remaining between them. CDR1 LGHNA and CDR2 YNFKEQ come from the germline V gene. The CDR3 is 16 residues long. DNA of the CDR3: TGTGCCAGCAGCCAAGATGTGAGCGGCTCCTACAATGAGCAGTTCTTC. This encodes CASSQDVSGSYNEQFF.

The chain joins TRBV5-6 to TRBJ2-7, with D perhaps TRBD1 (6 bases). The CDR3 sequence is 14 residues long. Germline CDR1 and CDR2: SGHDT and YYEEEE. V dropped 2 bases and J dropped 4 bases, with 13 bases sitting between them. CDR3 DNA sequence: TGTGCCAGCAGCTTCGGTAGGGGGAAATACGAGCAGTACGTC. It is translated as CASSFGRGKYEQYV.

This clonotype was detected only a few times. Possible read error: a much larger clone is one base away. CDR3 sequence (DNA): TGTGCCAGCAGTCCACGGAGTAGCGGGCTCTCCTACAATGAGCAGTTCTTC. This gives the protein CASSPRSSGLSYNEQFF. The V call is TRBV12-3 or TRBV12-4, the J call TRBJ2-1; 7 positions match TRBD2. Trimming at V came to 5 bases and at J to 0 bases, leaving 10 bases not matched to a gene. The CDR3 spans 17 residues.

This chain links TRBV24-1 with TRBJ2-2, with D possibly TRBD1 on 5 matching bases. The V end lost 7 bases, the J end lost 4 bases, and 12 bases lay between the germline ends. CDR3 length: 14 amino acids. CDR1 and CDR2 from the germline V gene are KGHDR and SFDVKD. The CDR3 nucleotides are TGTGCCACCAGCCTAGACAGCAGCACCGGGGAGCTGTTTTTT. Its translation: CATSLDSSTGELFF.

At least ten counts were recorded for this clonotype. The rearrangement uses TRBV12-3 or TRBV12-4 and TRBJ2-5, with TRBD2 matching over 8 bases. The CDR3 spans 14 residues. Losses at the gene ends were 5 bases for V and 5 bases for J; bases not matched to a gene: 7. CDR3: CASSPPSGSETQYF. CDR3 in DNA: TGTGCCAGCAGTCCTCCCAGCGGGAGTGAGACCCAGTACTTC.

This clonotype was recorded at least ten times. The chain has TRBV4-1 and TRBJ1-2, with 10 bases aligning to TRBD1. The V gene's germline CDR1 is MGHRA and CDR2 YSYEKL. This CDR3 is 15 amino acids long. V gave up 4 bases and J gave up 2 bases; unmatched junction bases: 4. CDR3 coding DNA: TGCGCCAGCAGCCCACGACAGGGGGCCAACTATGGCTACACCTTC. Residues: CASSPRQGANYGYTF.

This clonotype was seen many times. CDR3 sequence: CATHSGWMSDYTF. For the CDR3, the DNA is TGTGCCACCCATTCGGGGTGGATGTCGGACTACACCTTC. This rearrangement joins TRBV6-1 to TRBJ1-2; D unresolved. Deletions cut 10 bases from V and 10 bases from J, with 22 bases between. Germline CDR1 MNHNS, CDR2 SASEGT. The CDR3 is 13 amino acids.

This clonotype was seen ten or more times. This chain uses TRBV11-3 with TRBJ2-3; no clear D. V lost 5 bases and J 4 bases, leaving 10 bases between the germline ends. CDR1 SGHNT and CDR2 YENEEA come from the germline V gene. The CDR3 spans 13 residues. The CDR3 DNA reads TGTGCCAGCAGCCCCGGACCCGCAGATACGCAGTATTTT. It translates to CASSPGPADTQYF.

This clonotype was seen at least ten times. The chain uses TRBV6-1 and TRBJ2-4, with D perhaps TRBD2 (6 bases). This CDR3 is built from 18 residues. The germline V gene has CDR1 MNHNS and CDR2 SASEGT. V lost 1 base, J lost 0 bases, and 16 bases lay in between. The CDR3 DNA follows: TGTGCCAGCAGTGAAGAGGGCGGGAACCTACTAGCCAAAAACATTCAGTACTTC. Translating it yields CASSEEGGNLLAKNIQYF.

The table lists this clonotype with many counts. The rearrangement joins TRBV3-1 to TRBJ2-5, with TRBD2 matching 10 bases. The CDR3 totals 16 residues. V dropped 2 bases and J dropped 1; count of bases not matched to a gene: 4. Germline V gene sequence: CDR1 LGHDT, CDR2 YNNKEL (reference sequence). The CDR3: CASSQIGLAVQETQYF. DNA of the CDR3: TGTGCCAGCAGCCAAATAGGACTAGCGGTCCAAGAGACCCAGTACTTC.

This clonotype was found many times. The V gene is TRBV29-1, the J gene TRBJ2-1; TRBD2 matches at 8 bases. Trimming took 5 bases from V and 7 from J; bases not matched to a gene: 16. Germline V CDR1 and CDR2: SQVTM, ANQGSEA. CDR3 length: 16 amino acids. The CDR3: CSVMRDEGLGANEQFF. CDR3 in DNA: TGCAGCGTTATGCGGGATGAGGGACTAGGGGCGAATGAGCAGTTCTTC.

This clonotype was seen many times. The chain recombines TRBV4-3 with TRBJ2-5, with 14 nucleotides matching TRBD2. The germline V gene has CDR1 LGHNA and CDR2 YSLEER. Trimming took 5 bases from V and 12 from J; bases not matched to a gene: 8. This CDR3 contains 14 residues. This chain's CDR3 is CASSYRLAGGPKYF. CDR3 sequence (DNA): TGCGCCAGCAGCTACAGACTAGCGGGAGGGCCTAAGTACTTC.

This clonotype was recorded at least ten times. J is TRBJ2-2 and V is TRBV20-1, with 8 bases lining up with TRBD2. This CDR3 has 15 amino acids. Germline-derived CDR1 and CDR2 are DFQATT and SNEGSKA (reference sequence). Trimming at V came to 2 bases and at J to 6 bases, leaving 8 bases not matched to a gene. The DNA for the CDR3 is TGCAGTGCTAGATTACGACTAGCGAGGCCCGGGGAGCTGTTTTTT. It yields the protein CSARLRLARPGELFF.